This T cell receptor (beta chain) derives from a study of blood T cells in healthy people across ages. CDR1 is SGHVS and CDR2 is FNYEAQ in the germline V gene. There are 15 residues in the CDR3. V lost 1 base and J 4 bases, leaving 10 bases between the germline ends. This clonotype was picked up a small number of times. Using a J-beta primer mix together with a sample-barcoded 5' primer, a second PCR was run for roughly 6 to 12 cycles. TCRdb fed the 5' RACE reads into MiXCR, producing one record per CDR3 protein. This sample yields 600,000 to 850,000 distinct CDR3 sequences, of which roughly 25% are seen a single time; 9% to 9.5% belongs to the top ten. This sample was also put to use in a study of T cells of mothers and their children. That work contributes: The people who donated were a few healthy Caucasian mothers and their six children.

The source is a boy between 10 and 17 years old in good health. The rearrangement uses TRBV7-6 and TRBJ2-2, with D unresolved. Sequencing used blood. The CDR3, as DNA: TGTGCCAGCAGCTTAGAGTGGGGAACCACCGGGGAGCTGTTTTTT. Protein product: CASSLEWGTTGELFF.